This TCR beta chain was retrieved from a study of yellow fever vaccine responses in identical twins. Comments on this clonotype: The antigen is not known.

Trimming stripped 2 bases from V and 6 bases from J, with 11 bases between. Germline assignment: CDR1 SGHKS and CDR2 YYEKEE (reference sequence). This CDR3 is built from 13 residues. Via MiXCR, TCRdb re-called the RT-PCR reads, giving one row per CDR3 protein. The sample holds about 5,600 distinct CDR3 sequences, 65% to 80% seen once. Study-wide results and limits: In identical twins, vaccine T cell responses appeared partly shared and partly individual.

The sequences come from T cells from blood (PBMCs), unsorted or a sorted subset (not recorded which), collected before or after yellow fever vaccination (not recorded which). This receptor was taken from a woman between 18 and 29 years old who received the yellow fever vaccine. This sequence joins TRBV5-5 and TRBJ1-1; D uncertain. The CDR3, as DNA: TGTGCCAGCAGCTTATTGCGGGGAGCTGAAGCTTTCTTT. As protein: CASSLLRGAEAFF.